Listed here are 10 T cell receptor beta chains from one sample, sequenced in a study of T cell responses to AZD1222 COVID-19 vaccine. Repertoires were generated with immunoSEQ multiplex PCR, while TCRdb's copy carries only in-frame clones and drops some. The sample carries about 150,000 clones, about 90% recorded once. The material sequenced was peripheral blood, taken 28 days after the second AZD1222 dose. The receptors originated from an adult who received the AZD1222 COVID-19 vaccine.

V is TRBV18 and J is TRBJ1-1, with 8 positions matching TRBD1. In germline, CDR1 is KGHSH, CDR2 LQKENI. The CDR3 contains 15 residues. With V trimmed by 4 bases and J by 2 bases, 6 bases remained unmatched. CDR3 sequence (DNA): TGTGCCAGCTCACGCCTAGGACAGGGAAACACTGAAGCTTTCTTT. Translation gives CASSRLGQGNTEAFF.

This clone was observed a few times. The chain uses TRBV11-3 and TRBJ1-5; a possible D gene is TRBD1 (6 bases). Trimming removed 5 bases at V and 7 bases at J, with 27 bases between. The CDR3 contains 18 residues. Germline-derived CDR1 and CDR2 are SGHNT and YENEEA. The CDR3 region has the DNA TGTGCCAGCAGCCCAATTGGGGGAATTGGGGGGCCGGGGCAGCCCCAGCATTTT. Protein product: CASSPIGGIGGPGQPQHF.

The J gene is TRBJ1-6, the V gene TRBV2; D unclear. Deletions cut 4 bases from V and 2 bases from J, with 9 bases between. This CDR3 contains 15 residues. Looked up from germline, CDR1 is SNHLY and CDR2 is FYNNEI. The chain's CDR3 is CASSVTRAYNSPLHF. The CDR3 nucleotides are TGTGCCAGCAGTGTGACTAGGGCCTATAATTCACCCCTCCACTTT.

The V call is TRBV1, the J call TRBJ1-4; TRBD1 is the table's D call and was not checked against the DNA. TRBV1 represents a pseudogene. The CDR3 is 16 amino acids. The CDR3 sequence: CTSSLTGGGMNEKLFF. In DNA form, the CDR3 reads TGCACCAGCAGCTTGACAGGGGGTGGGATGAATGAAAAACTGTTTTTT.

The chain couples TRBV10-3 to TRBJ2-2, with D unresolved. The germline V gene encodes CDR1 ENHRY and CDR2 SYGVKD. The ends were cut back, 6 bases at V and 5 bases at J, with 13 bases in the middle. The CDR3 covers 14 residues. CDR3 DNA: TGTGCCATCAGCCCCGTGGGTCGAACCGGGGAGCTGTTTTTT. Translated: CAISPVGRTGELFF.

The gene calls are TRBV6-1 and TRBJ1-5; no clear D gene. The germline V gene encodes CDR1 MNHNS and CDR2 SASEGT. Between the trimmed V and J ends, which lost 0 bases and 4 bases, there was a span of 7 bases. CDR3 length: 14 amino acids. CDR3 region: CASSEATLNQPQHF. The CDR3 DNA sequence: TGTGCCAGCAGTGAAGCGACACTGAATCAGCCCCAGCATTTT.

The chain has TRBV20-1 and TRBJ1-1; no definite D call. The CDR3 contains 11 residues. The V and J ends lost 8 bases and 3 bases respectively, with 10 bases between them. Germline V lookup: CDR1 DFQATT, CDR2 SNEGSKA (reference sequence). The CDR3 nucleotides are TGCAGTAGTGGGGTACACACTGAAGCTTTCTTT. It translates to CSSGVHTEAFF.

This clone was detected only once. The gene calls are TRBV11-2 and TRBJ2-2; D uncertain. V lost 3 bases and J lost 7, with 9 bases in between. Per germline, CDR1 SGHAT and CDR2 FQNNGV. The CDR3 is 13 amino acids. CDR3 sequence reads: CASSFGWDGELFF. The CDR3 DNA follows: TGTGCCAGCAGCTTTGGCTGGGACGGGGAGCTGTTTTTT.

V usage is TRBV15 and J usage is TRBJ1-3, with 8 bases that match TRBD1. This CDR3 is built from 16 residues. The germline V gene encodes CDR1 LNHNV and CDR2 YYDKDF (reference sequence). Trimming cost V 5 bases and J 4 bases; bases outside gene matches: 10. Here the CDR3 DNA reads TGTGCCACCAGCCGGCGACAGGGGCTTAGGGGAAACACCATATATTTT. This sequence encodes CATSRRQGLRGNTIYF.

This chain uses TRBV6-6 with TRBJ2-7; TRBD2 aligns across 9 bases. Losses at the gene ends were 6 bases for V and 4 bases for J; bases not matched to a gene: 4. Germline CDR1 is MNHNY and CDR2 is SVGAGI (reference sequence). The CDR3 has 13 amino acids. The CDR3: CASSLAGSYEQYF. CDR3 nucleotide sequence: TGTGCCAGCAGCCTAGCGGGATCGTACGAGCAGTACTTC.